A selection of T cell receptor beta chains follows, all from one sample in a study of T-cell memory formation after mild COVID-19. Via MiXCR, TCRdb re-called the 5' RACE reads, giving one row per CDR3 protein. The sample consists of under 450,000 distinct CDR3 sequences, about 22% of them appearing once. Sequencing input: PBMCs or a T cell subset sorted from them (not recorded which). The receptor set was obtained from an adult woman who had mild COVID-19 (a few samples of this study predate the infection). Cell type and time point are not known. Both conserved end residues are part of each CDR3. D genes are given only for firm matches. Some rows mark clone size as missing; the rest say once, few, many or name a class of expanded clone.

V gene	J gene	D gene	clone size	CDR3 DNA	CDR3 protein
TRBV5-1	TRBJ2-3	TRBD1	NA	TGCGCCAGCAGCTTAACAGGGGGGCCCACAGATACGCAGTATTTT	CASSLTGGPTDTQYF
TRBV14	TRBJ2-7	NA	few	TGTGCCAGCAGCCCTTCCTATGGAGGGATCTCCTACGAGCAGTACTTC	CASSPSYGGISYEQYF
TRBV29-1	TRBJ2-7	NA	NA	TGCAGCGGTGGGGGCGAGGGATACGAGCAGTACTTC	CSGGGEGYEQYF
TRBV29-1	TRBJ2-5	NA	NA	TGCAGCGCAGAAAAGGCCGGGAGCCAAGAGACCCAGTACTTC	CSAEKAGSQETQYF
TRBV2	TRBJ2-7	NA	NA	TGTGCCAGCAGTGAAGCAGGCGAGCAGTACTTC	CASSEAGEQYF
TRBV10-3	TRBJ1-5	NA	NA	TGTGCCATCAGTGATGCAGGATATAGCAATCAGCCCCAGCATTTT	CAISDAGYSNQPQHF
TRBV20-1	TRBJ1-1	TRBD1	NA	TGCAGTGCAACGAGGACAGGGCGTTGGAGGAACACTGAAGCTTTCTTT	CSATRTGRWRNTEAFF
TRBV12-3/TRBV12-4	TRBJ1-1	NA	few	TGTGCCAGCAGTTCATATGGGACTGCTCATACTGAAGCTTTCTTT	CASSSYGTAHTEAFF
TRBV7-8	TRBJ2-3	NA	many	TGTGCCAGCAGCTTAGCTAGGATTTGGGGGCCCGCCAGCACAGATACGCAGTATTTT	CASSLARIWGPASTDTQYF
TRBV20-1	TRBJ1-4	TRBD1	NA	TGCAGTGCCAGGACAGGGGAGACTGAAAAACTGTTTTTT	CSARTGETEKLFF
TRBV27	TRBJ1-4	NA	NA	TGTGCCAGCAGTGTCGGGCAGATTAATGAAAAACTGTTTTTT	CASSVGQINEKLFF
TRBV10-2	TRBJ2-5	NA	once	TGCGCCAGCAGTGAGTCTGGCCTAGAGACCCAGTACTTC	CASSESGLETQYF
TRBV20-1	TRBJ1-5	NA	NA	TGCAGTGCCAAAACAGCGAATCAGCCCCAGCATTTT	CSAKTANQPQHF
TRBV4-1	TRBJ2-7	TRBD2	NA	TGCGCCAGCAGCCAGCGACTAGCGGGAGTCGGCTACGAGCAGTACTTC	CASSQRLAGVGYEQYF
TRBV7-6	TRBJ2-7	NA	NA	TGTGCCAGCAGCGGATGGGACGCCTACGAGCAGTACTTC	CASSGWDAYEQYF
TRBV7-9	TRBJ2-3	NA	few	TGTGCCAGCAGCTTAGCCATGGGGGGCTACGCAGATACGCAGTATTTT	CASSLAMGGYADTQYF
TRBV6-5	TRBJ2-7	NA	NA	TGTGCCAGCAGTTACTCGTTCTCCCCAAACTCCTACGAGCAGTACTTC	CASSYSFSPNSYEQYF
TRBV24-1	TRBJ2-1	TRBD1	NA	TGTGCCACCAGTGCCCTGCCTGGACAGGGCTCCTACAATGAGCAGTTCTTC	CATSALPGQGSYNEQFF
TRBV3-1	TRBJ2-7	NA	NA	TGTGCCAGCAGCCAAGCGCCCCACGAGCAGTACTTC	CASSQAPHEQYF
TRBV24-1	TRBJ2-3	NA	NA	TGTGCCACCAGTGATTTAGGACTAAGCACAGATACGCAGTATTTT	CATSDLGLSTDTQYF
TRBV10-3	TRBJ2-7	NA	NA	TGTGCCATCAGTGATGGGAACGAGCAGTACTTC	CAISDGNEQYF
TRBV18	TRBJ2-7	TRBD1	few	TGTGCCAGCTCCGGACAGGACTCCTACGAGCAGTACTTC	CASSGQDSYEQYF
TRBV25-1	TRBJ1-5	NA	NA	TGTGCCAGCAGTGGCAGGGAAGAAGATCAGCCCCAGCATTTT	CASSGREEDQPQHF
TRBV5-1	TRBJ2-1	TRBD2	few	TGCGCCAGCAGGGCGGGGGGGCCCTACAATGAGCAGTTCTTC	CASRAGGPYNEQFF
TRBV14	TRBJ1-4	NA	NA	TGTGCCAGCAGCCAAGCGGCAGCAACTAATGAAAAACTGTTTTTT	CASSQAAATNEKLFF
TRBV20-1	TRBJ2-7	NA	many	TGCAGTGTCACACAGGGCCGTTACGAGCAGTACTTC	CSVTQGRYEQYF
TRBV7-7	TRBJ2-3	TRBD2	NA	TGTGCTAGCAGCTCTCGAGGGCTAGCGGGAGGCACAGATACGCAGTATTTT	CASSSRGLAGGTDTQYF
TRBV11-2	TRBJ2-1	NA	NA	TGTGCCAGCAGCCTAAATAGTAGGGATGAGCAGTTCTTC	CASSLNSRDEQFF
TRBV7-3	TRBJ2-2	TRBD1	NA	TGTGCCAGCAGCTTGTGGACAGGGGTCACCGGGGAGCTGTTTTTT	CASSLWTGVTGELFF
TRBV6-5	TRBJ1-1	NA	few	TGTGCCAGCAGCGCACGGGACACTGAAGCTTTCTTT	CASSARDTEAFF
TRBV19	TRBJ2-3	TRBD2	few	TGTGCCAGTAGTAAGCGGACTAGCGGTGCGCCCACAGATACGCAGTATTTT	CASSKRTSGAPTDTQYF
TRBV14	TRBJ2-5	TRBD1	NA	TGTGCCAGCAGCCAGATTGACAGGGGGCATTTCGAGACCCAGTACTTC	CASSQIDRGHFETQYF
TRBV7-3	TRBJ2-3	TRBD2	NA	TGTGCCAGCAGCTTAACGGCCTTAGCGGGAAGCACAGATACGCAGTATTTT	CASSLTALAGSTDTQYF